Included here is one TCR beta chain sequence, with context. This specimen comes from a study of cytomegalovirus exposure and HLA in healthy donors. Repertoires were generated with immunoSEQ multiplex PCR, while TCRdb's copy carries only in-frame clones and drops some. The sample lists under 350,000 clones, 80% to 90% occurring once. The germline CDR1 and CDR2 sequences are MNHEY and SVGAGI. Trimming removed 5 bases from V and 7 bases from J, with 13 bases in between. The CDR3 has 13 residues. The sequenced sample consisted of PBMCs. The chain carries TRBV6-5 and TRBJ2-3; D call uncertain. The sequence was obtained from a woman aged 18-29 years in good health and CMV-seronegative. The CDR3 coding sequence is TGTGCCAGCAGTCCGGTCCCAATTAATACGCAGTATTTT. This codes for CASSPVPINTQYF.